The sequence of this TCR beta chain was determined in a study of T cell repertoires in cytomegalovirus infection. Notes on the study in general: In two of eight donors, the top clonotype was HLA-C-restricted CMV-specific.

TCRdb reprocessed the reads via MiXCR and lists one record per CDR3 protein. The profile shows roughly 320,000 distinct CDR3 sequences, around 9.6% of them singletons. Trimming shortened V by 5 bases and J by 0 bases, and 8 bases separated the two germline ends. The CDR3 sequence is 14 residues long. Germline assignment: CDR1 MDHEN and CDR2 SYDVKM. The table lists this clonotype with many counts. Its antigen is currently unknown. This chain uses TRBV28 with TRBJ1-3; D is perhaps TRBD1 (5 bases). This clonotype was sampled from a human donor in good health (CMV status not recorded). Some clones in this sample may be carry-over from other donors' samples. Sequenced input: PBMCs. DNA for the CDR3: TGTGCCAGCAGTCTGGGGGTCTCTGGAAACACCATATATTTT. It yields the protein CASSLGVSGNTIYF.